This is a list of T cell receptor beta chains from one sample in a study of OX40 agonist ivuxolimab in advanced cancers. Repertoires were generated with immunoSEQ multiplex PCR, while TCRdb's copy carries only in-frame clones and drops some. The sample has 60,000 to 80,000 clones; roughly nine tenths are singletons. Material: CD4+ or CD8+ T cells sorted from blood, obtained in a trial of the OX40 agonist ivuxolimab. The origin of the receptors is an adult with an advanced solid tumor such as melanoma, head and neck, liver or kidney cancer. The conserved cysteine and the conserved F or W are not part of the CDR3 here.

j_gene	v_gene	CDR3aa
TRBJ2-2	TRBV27	ASRSGLFGELF
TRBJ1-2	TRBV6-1	ASSEVRGELGYT
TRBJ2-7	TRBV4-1	ASSQDPAGNAYEQY
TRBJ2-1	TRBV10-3	AINPGTSKSGEQF
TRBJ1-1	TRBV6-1	ASSEGLNTEAF
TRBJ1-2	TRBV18	ASSSDSNYGYT
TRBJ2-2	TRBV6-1	ASSVGEGVGELF
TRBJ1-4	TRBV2	ASSEQGREKLF
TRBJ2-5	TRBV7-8	ASSLAEAAQETQY
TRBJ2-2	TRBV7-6	ASSRRRAGGELF
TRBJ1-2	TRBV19	ASRAVNYGYT
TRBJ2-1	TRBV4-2	ASSQEKGYADYNEQF
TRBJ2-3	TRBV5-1	ASSWSTDTQY
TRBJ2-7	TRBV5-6	TGSLGREVYEQY
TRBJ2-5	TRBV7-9	ASSTSWRQY
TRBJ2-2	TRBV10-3	AIKELAGAGELF
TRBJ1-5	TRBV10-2	ASSEGQPNQPQH
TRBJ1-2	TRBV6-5	ASSLGQGQGYT
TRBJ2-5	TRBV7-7	ASSSTGEAQY
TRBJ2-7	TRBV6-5	ASTKQGWYEQY
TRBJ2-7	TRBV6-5	ASSYHSTEGEQY
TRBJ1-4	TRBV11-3	ASSSQGTNEKLF
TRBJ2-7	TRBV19	ASSPAGLAGLSLNEQY
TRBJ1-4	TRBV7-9	ASSLQPLRDNEKLF
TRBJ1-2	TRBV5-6	ASSRTYGYT
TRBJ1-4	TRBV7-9	ASSQEWDREKLF
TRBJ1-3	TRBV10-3	AIRQGGNTIY
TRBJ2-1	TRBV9	ASGRMVDNNEQF
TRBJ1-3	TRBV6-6	ASSPRGVNSGNTIY
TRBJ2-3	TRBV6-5	ASSPRGGGTDTQY
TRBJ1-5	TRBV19	ASSIGQLNQPQH
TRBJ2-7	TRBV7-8	ASSFGLAGSYEQY
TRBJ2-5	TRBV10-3	AITPGLASQETQY
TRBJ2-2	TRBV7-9	ASSYRTEFTGELF
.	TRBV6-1	ASSDNGAVYEQY
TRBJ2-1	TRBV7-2	ASSSAGTSGVDEQF
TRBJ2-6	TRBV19	ASSHQGAGANVLT
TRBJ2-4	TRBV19	ASSPAEIAKNIQY
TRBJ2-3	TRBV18	ASSPGTGLDTQY
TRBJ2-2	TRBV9	ASSVELAGPGELF
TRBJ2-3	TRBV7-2	ASSLGFAGGGTDTQY